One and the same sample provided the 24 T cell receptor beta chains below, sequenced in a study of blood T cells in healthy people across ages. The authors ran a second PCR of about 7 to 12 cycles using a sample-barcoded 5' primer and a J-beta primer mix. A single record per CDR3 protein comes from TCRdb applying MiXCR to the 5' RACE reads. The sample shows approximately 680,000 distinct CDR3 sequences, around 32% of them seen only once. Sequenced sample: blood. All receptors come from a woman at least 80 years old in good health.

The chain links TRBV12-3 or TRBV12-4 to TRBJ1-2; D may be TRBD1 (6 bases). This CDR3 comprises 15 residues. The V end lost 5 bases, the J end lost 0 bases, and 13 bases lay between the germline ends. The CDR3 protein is CASSPLGDTNYGYTF. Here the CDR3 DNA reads TGTGCCAGCAGTCCCCTCGGGGACACTAACTATGGCTACACCTTC.

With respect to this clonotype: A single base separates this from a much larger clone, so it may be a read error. The DNA of the CDR3 is TGTGCCAGCAGTCACGCGGACAGCACTGAAGCTTTCTTT. Translating gives CASSHADSTEAFF. The V and J genes are TRBV6-5 and TRBJ1-1, with a possible D match to TRBD1 (6 bases). This CDR3 is 13 amino acids long. The germline V and J ends were trimmed by 5 bases and 4 bases, with 11 bases remaining between them. Germline V gives CDR1 MNHEY, CDR2 SVGAGI.

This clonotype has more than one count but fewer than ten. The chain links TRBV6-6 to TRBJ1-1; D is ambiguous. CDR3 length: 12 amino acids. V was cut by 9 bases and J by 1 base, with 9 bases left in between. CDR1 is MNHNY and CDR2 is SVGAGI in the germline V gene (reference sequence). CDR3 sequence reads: CASLGPNTEAFF. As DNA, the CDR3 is TGTGCCAGTCTCGGTCCGAACACTGAAGCTTTCTTT.

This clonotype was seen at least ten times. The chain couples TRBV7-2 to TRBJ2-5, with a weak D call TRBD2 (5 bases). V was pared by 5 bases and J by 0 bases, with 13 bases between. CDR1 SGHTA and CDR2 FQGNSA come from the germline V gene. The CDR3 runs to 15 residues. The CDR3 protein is CASSTRTGYQETQYF. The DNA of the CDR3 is TGTGCCAGCAGCACCCGGACTGGATACCAAGAGACCCAGTACTTC.

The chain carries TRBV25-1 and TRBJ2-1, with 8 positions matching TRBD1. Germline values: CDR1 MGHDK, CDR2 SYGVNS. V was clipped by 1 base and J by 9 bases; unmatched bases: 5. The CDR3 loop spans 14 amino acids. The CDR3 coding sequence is TGTGCCAGCAGTGAATGGGCAGGGGGCACTGAGCAGTTCTTC. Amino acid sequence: CASSEWAGGTEQFF.

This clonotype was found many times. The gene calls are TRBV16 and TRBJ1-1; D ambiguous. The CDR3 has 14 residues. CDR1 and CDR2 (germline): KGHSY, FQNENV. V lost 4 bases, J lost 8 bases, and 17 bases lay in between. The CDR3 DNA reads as TGTGCCAGCAGCCCTGCGGGCAAGGGCTCCGAAGCTTTCTTT. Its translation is CASSPAGKGSEAFF. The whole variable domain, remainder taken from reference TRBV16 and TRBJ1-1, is GEEVAQTPKHLVRGEGQKAKLYCAPIKGHSYVFWYQQVLKNEFKFLISFQNENVFDETGMPKERFSAKCLPNSPCSLEIQATKLEDSAVYFCASSPAGKGSEAFFGQGTRLTVV.

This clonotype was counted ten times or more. DNA of the CDR3: TGCAGTGGCCAACTCCCGGGACTTCATAATTCACCCCTCCACTTT. Its translation: CSGQLPGLHNSPLHF. The chain is built from TRBV20-1 and TRBJ1-6, with D perhaps TRBD1 (5 bases). The CDR3 covers 15 residues. The V and J ends lost 7 bases and 5 bases respectively, with 18 bases between them. CDR1 is DFQATT and CDR2 is SNEGSKA in the germline V gene (reference sequence).

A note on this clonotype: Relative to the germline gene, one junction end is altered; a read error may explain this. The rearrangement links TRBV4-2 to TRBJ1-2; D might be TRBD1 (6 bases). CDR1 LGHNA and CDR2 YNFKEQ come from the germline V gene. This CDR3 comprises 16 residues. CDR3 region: CASSQEAGQTNYDYTF. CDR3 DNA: TGTGCCAGCAGCCAAGAAGCAGGACAGACTAACTATGACTACACCTTC.

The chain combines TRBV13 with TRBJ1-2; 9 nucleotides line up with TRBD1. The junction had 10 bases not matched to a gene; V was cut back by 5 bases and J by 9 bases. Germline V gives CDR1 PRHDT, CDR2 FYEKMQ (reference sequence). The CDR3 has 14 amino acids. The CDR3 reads CASSPPGQGHRYTF. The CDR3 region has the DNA TGTGCCAGCAGCCCCCCGGGACAGGGACATCGCTACACCTTC.

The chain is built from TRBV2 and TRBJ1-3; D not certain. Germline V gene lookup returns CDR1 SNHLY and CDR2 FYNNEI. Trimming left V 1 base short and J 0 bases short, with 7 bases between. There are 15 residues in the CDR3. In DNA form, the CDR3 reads TGTGCCAGCAGTGAAGGGCGGTACTCTGGAAACACCATATATTTT. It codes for CASSEGRYSGNTIYF. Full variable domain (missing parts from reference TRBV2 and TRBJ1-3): EPEVTQTPSHQVTQMGQEVILRCVPISNHLYFYWYRQILGQKVEFLVSFYNNEISEKSEIFDDQFSVERPDGSNFTLKIRSTKLEDSAMYFCASSEGRYSGNTIYFGEGSWLTVV.

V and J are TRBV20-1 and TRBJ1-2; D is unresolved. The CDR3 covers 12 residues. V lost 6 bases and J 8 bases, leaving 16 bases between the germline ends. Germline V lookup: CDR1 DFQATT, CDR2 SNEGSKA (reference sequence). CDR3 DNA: TGCAGTGCCGTCATGGACGGGAGAGGCTACACCTTC. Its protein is CSAVMDGRGYTF.

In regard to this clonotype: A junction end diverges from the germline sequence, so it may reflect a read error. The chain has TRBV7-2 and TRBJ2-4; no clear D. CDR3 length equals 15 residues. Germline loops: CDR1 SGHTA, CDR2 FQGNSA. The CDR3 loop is CVSSPGLVAKNIQYF. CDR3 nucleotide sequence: TGTGTCAGCAGCCCCGGCCTGGTAGCCAAAAACATTCAGTACTTC.

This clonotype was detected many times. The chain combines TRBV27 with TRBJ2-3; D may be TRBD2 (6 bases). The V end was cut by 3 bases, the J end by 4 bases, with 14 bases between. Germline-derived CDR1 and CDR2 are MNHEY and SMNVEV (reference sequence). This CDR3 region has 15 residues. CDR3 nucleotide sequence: TGTGCCAGCAGTTTGGCGGGACCTCGACCAGATACGCAGTATTTT. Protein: CASSLAGPRPDTQYF.

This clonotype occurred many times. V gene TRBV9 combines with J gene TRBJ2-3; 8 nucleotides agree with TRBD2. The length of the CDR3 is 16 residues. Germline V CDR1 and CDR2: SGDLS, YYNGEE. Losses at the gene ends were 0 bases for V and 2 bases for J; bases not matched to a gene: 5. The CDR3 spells CASSVEAGEFTDTQYF. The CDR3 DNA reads TGTGCCAGCAGCGTAGAAGCGGGGGAGTTCACAGATACGCAGTATTTT.

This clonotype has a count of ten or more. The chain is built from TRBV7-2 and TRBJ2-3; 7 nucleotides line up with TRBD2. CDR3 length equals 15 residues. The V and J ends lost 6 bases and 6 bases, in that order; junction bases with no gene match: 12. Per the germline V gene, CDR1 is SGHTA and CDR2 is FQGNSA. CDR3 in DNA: TGTGCCAGCAGAGGGAGCGGGGTCGGCGGGGATACGCAGTATTTT. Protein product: CASRGSGVGGDTQYF.

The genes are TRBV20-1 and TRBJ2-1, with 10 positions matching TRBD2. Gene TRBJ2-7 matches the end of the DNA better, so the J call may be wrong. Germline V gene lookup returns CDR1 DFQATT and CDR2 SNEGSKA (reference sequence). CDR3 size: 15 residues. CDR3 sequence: CSAGIAGGSYNEQYF. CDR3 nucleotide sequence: TGCAGTGCGGGGATAGCGGGAGGCTCCTACAATGAGCAGTACTTC.

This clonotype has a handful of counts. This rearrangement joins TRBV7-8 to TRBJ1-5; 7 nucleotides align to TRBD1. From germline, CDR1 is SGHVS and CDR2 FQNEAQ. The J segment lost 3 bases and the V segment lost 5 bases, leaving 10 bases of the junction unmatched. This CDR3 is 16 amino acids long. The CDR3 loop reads CASSAHRTGPNQPQHF. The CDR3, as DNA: TGTGCCAGCAGCGCCCACCGGACAGGCCCCAATCAGCCCCAGCATTTT.

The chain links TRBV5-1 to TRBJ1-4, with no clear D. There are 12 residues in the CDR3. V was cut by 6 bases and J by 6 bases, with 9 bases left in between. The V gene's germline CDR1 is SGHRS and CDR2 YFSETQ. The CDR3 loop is CASKDGDEKLFF. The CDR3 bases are TGCGCCAGCAAGGACGGTGATGAAAAACTGTTTTTT.

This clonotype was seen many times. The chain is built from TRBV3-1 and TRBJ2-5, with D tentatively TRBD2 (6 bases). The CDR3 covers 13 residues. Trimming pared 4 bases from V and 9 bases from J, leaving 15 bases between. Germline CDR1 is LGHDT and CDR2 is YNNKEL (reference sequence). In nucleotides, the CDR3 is TGTGCCAGCAGCCCCGGGACTTTCACGGCCCAGTACTTC. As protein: CASSPGTFTAQYF.

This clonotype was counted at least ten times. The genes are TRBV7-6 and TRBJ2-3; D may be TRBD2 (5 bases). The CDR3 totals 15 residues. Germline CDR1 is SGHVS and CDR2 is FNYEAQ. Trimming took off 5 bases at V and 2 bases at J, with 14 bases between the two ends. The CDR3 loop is CASSPQERPTDTQYF. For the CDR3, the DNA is TGTGCCAGCAGCCCCCAGGAGCGGCCCACAGATACGCAGTATTTT.

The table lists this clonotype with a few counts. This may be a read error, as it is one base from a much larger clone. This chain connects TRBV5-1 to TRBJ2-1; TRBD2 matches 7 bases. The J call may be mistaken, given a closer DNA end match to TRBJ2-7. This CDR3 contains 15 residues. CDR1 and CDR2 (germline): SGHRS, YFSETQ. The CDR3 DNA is TGCGCCAGCAGTTGGGGGGGGGAGTCCTACAATGAGCAGTACTTC. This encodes CASSWGGESYNEQYF.

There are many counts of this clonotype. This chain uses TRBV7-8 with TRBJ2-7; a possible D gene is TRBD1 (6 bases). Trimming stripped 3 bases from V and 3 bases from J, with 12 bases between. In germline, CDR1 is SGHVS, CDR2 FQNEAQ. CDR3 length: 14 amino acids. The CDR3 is CASSLFGQNYEQYF. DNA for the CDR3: TGTGCCAGCAGCTTGTTTGGACAGAACTACGAGCAGTACTTC.

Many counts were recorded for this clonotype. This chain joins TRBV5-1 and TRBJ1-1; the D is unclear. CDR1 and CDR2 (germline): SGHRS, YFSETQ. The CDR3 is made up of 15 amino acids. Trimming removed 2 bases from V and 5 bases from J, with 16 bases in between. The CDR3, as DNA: TGCGCCAGCAGCTTAGGGTCGGTCCCGTGGACTGAAGCTTTCTTT. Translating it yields CASSLGSVPWTEAFF.

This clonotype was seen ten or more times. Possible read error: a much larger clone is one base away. CDR3 amino acids: CASSMGAGNNSPLHF. CDR3 DNA: TGTGCCAGCAGCATGGGGGCGGGGAATAATTCACCCCTCCACTTT. This chain uses TRBV27 with TRBJ1-6, with D possibly TRBD1 on 6 matching bases. Germline CDR1 is MNHEY and CDR2 is SMNVEV (reference sequence). This CDR3 has 15 residues. Trimming left V 6 bases short and J 5 bases short, with 14 bases between.